The entry below gives a single T cell receptor (beta chain) sequence along with its context. The antigen is unknown. The CDR3 is 12 residues long. The germline CDR1 and CDR2 sequences are MNHEY and SVGAGI. V dropped 9 bases and J dropped 4 bases, with 10 bases sitting between them. PCR primers comprised 60 Vbeta and 13 Jbeta primers. Here immunoSEQ multiplex PCR was the method, and the copy in TCRdb shows in-frame clones only, minus some. Here the sample table reports over 65,000 clones. The sample originates from a study of cytomegalovirus exposure and HLA in healthy donors. Study-wide results and caveats: One cluster of highly shared sequence variants probably arose as a sequencing artifact.

The genes are TRBV6-5 and TRBJ2-1; D unclear. The receptor was isolated from a man aged 30-40 years in good health and CMV-seronegative. Sequenced: PBMCs. CDR3 in amino acids: CASQRVYNEQFF. In nucleotides, the CDR3 is TGTGCCAGTCAACGGGTATACAATGAGCAGTTCTTC.